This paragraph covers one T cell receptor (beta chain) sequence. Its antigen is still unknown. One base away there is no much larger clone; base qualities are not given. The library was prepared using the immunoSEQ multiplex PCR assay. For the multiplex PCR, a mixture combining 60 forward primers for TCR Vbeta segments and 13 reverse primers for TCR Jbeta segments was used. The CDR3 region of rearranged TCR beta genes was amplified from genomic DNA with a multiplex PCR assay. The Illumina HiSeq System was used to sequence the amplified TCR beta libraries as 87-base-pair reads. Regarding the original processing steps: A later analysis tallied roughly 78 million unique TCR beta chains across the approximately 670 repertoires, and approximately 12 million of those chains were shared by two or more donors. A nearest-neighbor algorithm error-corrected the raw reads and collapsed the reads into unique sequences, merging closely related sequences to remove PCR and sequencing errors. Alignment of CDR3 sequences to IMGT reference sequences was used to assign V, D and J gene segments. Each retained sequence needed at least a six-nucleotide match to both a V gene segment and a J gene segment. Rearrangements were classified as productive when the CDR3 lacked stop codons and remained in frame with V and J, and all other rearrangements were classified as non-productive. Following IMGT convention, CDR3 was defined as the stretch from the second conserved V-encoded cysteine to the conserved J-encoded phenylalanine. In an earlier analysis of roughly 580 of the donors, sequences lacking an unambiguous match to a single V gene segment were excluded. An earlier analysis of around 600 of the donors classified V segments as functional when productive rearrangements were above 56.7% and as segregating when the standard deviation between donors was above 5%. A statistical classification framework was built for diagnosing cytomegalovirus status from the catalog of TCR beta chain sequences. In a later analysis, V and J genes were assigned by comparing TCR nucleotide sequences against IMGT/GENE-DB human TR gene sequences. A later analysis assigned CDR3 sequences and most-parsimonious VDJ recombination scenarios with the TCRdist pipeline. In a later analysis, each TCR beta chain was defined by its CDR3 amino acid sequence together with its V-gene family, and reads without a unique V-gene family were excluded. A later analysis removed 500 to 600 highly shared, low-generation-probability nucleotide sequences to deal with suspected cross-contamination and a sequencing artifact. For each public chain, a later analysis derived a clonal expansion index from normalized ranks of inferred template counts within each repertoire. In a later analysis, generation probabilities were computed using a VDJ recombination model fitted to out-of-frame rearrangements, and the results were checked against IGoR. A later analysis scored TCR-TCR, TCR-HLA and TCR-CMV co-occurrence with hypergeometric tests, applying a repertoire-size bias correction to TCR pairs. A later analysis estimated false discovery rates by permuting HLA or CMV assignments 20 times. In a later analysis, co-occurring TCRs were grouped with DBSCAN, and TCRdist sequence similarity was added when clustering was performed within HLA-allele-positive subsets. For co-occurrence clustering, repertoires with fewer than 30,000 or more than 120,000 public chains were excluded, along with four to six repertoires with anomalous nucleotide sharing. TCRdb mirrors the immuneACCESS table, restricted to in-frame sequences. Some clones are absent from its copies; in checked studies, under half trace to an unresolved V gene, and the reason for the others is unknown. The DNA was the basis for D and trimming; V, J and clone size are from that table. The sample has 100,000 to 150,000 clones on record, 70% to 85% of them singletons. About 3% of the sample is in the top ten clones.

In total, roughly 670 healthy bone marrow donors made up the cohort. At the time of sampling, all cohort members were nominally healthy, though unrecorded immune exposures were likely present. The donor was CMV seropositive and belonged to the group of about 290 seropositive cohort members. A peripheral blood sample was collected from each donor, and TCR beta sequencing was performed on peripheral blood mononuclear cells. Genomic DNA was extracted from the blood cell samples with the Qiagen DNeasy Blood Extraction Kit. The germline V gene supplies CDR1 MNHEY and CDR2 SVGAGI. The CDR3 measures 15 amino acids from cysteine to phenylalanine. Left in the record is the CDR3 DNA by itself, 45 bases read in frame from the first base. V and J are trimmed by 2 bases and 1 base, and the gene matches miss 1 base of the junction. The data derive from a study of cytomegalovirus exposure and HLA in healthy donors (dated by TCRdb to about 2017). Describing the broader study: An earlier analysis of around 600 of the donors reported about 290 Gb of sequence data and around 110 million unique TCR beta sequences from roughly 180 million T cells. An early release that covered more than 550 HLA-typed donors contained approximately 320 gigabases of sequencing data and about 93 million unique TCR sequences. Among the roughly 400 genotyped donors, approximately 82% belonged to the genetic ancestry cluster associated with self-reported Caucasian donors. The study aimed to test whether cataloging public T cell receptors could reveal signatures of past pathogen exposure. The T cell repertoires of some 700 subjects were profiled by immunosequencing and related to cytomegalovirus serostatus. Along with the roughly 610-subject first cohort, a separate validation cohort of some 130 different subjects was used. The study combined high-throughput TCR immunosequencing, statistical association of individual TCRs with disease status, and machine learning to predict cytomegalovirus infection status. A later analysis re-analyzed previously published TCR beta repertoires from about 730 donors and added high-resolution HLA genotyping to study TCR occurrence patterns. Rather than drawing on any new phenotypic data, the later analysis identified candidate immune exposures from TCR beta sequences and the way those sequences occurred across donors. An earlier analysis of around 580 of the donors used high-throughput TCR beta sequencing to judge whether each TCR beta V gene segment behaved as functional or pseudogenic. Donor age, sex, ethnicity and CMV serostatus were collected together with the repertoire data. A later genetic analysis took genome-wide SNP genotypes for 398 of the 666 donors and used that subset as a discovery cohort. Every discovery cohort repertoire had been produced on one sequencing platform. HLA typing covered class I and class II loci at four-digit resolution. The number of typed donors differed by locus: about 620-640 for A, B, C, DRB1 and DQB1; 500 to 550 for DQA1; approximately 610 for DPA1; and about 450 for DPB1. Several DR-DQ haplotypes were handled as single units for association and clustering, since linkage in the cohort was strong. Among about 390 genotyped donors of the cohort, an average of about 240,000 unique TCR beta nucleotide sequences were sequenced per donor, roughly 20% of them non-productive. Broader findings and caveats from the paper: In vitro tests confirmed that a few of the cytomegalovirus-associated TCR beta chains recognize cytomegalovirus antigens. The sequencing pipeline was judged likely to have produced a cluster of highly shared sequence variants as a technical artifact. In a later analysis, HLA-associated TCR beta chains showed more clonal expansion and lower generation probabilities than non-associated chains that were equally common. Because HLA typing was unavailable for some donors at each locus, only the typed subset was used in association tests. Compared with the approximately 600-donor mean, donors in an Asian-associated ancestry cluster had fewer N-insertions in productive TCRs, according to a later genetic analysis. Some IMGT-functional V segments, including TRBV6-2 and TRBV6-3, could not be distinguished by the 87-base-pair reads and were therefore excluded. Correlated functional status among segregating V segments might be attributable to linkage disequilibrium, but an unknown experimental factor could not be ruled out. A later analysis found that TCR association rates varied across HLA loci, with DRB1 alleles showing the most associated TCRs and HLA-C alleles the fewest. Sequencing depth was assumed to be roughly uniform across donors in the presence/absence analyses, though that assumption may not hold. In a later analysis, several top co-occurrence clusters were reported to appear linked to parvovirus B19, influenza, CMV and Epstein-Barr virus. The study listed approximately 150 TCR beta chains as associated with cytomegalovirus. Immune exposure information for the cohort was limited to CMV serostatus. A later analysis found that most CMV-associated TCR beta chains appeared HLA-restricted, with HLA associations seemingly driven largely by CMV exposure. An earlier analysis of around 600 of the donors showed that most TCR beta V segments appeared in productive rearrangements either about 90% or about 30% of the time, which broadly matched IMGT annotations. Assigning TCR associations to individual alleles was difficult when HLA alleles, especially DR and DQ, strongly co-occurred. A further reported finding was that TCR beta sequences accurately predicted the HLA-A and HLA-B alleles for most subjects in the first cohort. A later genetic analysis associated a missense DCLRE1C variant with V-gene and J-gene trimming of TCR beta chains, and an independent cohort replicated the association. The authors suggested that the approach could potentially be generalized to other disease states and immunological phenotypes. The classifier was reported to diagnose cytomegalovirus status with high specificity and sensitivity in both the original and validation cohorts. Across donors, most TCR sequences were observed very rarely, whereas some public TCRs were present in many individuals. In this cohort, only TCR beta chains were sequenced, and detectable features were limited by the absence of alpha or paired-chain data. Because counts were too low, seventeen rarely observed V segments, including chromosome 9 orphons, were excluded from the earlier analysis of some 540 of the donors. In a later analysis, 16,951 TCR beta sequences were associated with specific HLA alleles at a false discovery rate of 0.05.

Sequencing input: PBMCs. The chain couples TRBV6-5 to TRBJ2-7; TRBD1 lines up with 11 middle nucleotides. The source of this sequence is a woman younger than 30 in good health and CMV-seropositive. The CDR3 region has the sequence CASSYRDRGSYEQYF. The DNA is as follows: TGTGCCAGCAGTTACCGGGACAGGGGGTCCTACGAGCAGTACTTC.